This TCR beta chain derives from a study of blood T cell repertoires in COVID-19. On the study more broadly: Whether acute or convalescent, the COVID-19 samples came from the United States, Italy and Spain. PBMCs, B-cell-depleted T cells, or T cells provided the cDNA or gDNA that made up the material.

Authors' analysis steps: Estimates of nucleated cell counts were drawn from the amplification of reference gene primers. Produced via immunoSEQ multiplex PCR; TCRdb's table is partial and in-frame only. D and trimming come from the DNA, and the V and J calls and clone size come from that table. Of tens of thousands of clones listed, under 90% are singletons. There are 14 residues in the CDR3. Germline loops: CDR1 MRHNA, CDR2 SNTAGT. The germline V and J ends were trimmed by 4 bases and 7 bases, with 14 bases remaining between them. The receptor comes from a human donor in a cohort sampled during active COVID-19. The chain joins TRBV6-4 to TRBJ1-3, with D unresolved. Sequencing input: peripheral blood. This chain's CDR3 is CASSASLLPNTIYF. CDR3 DNA sequence: TGTGCCAGCAGTGCGTCCCTCCTCCCCAACACCATATATTTT.